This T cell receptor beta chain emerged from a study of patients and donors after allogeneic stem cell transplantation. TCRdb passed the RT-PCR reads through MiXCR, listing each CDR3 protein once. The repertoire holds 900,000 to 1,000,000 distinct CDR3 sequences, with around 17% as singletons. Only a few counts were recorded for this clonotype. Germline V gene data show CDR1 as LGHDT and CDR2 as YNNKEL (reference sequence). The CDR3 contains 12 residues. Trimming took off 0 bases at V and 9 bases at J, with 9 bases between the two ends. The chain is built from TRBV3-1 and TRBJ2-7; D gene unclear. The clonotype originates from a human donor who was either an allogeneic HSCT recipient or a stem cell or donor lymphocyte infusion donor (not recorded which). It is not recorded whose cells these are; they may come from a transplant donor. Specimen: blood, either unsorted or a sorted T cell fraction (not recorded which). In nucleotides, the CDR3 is TGTGCCAGCAGCCAAGATCTCCGCGTGCAGTACTTC. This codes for CASSQDLRVQYF.